This T cell receptor beta chain was documented in a study of T cell repertoires in cytomegalovirus infection. MiXCR, run by TCRdb on the reads, gives a single entry per CDR3 protein. The sample gives 370,000 or so distinct CDR3 sequences, approximately 35% of which show up once; roughly 13% is in the top ten. This clonotype was found a few times. The antigen is not known. Trimming removed 6 bases at V and 6 bases at J, with 11 bases between. The CDR3 has 12 amino acids. Germline V gene data show CDR1 as MNHEY and CDR2 as SVGAGI. The material was cultured PBMCs, obtained from culture after CMV antigen stimulation. The origin of this receptor is a human donor in good health (CMV status not recorded). Some clones in this sample may be carry-over from other donors' samples. This chain uses TRBV6-5 with TRBJ1-1; D remains ambiguous. CDR3 residues: CASRKGYAEAFF. The DNA for the CDR3 is TGTGCCAGCAGGAAGGGTTACGCTGAAGCTTTCTTT.